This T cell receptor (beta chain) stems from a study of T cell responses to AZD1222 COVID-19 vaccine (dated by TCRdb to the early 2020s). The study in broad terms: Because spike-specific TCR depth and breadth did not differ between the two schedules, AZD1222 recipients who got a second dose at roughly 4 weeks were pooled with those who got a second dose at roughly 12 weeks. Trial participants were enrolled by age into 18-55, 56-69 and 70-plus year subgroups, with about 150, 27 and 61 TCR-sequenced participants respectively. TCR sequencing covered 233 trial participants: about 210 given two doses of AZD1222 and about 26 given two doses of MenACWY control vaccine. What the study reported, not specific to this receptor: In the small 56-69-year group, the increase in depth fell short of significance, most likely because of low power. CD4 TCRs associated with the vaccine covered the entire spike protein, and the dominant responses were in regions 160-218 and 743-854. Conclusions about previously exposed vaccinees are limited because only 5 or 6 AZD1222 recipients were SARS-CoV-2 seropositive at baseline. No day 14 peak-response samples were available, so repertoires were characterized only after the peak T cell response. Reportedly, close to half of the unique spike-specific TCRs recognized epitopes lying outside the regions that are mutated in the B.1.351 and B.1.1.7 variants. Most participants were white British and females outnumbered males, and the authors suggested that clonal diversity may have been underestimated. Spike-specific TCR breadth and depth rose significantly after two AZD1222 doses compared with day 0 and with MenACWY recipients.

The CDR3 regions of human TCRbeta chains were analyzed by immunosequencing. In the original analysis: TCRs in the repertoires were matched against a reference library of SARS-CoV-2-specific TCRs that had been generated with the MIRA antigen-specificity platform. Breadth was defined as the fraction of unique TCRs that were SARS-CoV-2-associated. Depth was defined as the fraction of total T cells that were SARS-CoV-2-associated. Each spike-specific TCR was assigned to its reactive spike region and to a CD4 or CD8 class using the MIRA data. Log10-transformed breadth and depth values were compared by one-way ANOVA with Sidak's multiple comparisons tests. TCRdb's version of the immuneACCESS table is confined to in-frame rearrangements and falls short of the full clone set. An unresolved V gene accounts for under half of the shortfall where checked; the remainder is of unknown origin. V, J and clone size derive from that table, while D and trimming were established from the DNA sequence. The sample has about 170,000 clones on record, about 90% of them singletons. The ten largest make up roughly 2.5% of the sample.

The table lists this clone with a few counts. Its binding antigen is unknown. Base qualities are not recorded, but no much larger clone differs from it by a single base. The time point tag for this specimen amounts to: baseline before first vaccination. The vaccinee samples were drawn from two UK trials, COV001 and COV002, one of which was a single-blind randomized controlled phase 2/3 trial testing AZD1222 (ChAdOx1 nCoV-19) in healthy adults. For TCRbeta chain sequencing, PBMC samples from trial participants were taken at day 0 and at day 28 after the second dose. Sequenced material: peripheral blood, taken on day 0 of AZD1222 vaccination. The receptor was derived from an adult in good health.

The CDR3 in this case is CASSPRGQISGNTIYF. The sequenced DNA is TGTGCCAGCTCACCACGAGGACAGATCTCTGGAAACACCATATATTTT. The V and J segments used are TRBV18 and TRBJ1-3; the D gene is perhaps TRBD1, from 6 matching bases. CDR1 is given as KGHSH and CDR2 as LQKENI, both from the germline V gene. From the cysteine up to the phenylalanine, the CDR3 has a length of 16 residues. Only the CDR3 DNA stays, 48 bases, in frame from base 1. The V end loses 1 base and the J end loses 0 bases, and a stretch of 10 bases separates them. This CDR3, with the reference TRBV18 and TRBJ1-3 proteins standing in past its ends, gives the full variable domain NAGVMQNPRHLVRRRGQEARLRCSPMKGHSHVYWYRQLPEEGLKFMVYLQKENIIDESGMPKERFSAEFPKEGPSILRIQQVVRGDSAAYFCASSPRGQISGNTIYFGEGSWLTVV.